This T cell receptor beta chain was profiled in a study of T cells of healthy individuals. This clonotype occurred many times. In TCRdb, the 5' RACE reads were re-called with MiXCR into one record per CDR3 protein. The sample yields 40,000 to 60,000 distinct CDR3 sequences, 14% to 15% seen once. This sequence was found in a human donor in good health.

CDR3 region: CASSDHTGELFF. DNA for the CDR3: TGTGCCAGCAGCGACCACACCGGGGAGCTGTTTTTT. The chain joins TRBV6-4 to TRBJ2-2; D unresolved. The CDR3 spans 12 residues. The V end lost 6 bases, the J end lost 3 bases, and 5 bases lay between the germline ends. Germline loops: CDR1 MRHNA, CDR2 SNTAGT.